The clone carrying this T cell receptor (beta chain) was seen a handful of times. What it binds is not known. These data are taken from a study of T cell repertoires in cytomegalovirus infection. Study at large: Public TCR beta signatures provided an indication of both CMV infection and a matching HLA type. The study's findings and limits: CMV-specific TCR beta clonotypes restricted by HLA-C dominated the ex vivo response.

TCRdb processed the reads anew with MiXCR; each CDR3 protein has one entry. The sample consists of a few hundred thousand distinct CDR3 sequences, roughly a sixth of them appearing once. The CDR3 covers 17 residues. Germline CDR1 reads KGHSH; CDR2 reads LQKENI. V lost 2 bases to trimming and J lost 7 bases; unmatched junction nucleotides: 10. V gene TRBV18 combines with J gene TRBJ2-4; 11 bases line up with TRBD1. Sample: PBMCs. The sequence was obtained from a human donor in good health (CMV status not recorded). Some clones in this sample may be carry-over from other donors' samples. The CDR3 coding sequence is TGTGCCAGCTCACCAAGCTCCGGACAGGGGGCTCTGAACATTCAGTACTTC. Its translation: CASSPSSGQGALNIQYF.